Below are 10 T cell receptor beta chains sequenced from a single sample in a study of beta chain features in type 1 diabetes. The investigators reverse transcribed all of the isolated RNA, so they sequenced expressed TCRB transcripts. Assay used: immunoSEQ multiplex PCR; TCRdb lists only in-frame clones, some missing. The data show 200,000 to 250,000 clones, with 25% to 35% seen just once and 4% held by the top ten. Input material: central memory CD4+ T cells from blood. Receptors were obtained from a man aged 30 to 39 in good health.

Of note for this clone: The junction departs from the called germline gene at one end, perhaps through a read error. The chain carries TRBV29-1 and TRBJ2-1; possibly TRBD2 for D (7 bases). The germline V gene encodes CDR1 SQVTM and CDR2 ANQGSEA. The CDR3 contains 16 residues. In DNA, the CDR3 is TGCAGCGTCGAAGGGGGGACGGGGGGCCTGATCAATGAGCAGTTCTTC. It codes for CSVEGGTGGLINEQFF.

This clone was detected only a few times. The V gene is TRBV5-4, the J gene TRBJ2-4; 7 bases are shared with TRBD1. Germline V gene data show CDR1 as SGHNT and CDR2 as YYREEE (reference sequence). The CDR3 is made up of 13 amino acids. Trimming at V came to 4 bases and at J to 5 bases, leaving 3 bases not matched to a gene. The CDR3 nucleotides read TGTGCCAGCAGCCGGGACAGACAAAACATTCAGTACTTC. It is translated as CASSRDRQNIQYF.

As for this clone: This sample includes further DNA sequences coding for the same CDR3. CDR3 nucleotide sequence: TGTGCCTGGAGTGTACTGGGACAGGGCGCTGAAGCTTTCTTT. It encodes CAWSVLGQGAEAFF. The V and J genes are TRBV30 and TRBJ1-1, with 9 nucleotides matching TRBD1. Germline CDR1 reads GTSNPN; CDR2 reads SVGIG (reference sequence). The CDR3 has 14 amino acids. Losses at the gene ends were 0 bases for V and 6 bases for J; bases not matched to a gene: 5.

The chain employs TRBV10-3 and TRBJ2-6; D not resolved. Germline CDR1 ENHRY, CDR2 SYGVKD. The ends were cut back, 5 bases at V and 2 bases at J, with 4 bases in the middle. This CDR3 is 13 amino acids long. This CDR3 is CAISYAGANVLTF. The CDR3 DNA is TGTGCCATCAGTTACGCTGGGGCCAACGTCCTGACTTTC.

This clone was recorded many times. The chain is built from TRBV7-9 and TRBJ1-5; 8 positions agree with TRBD1. V dropped 5 bases and J dropped 6; count of bases not matched to a gene: 3. The germline CDR1 and CDR2 sequences are SEHNR and FQNEAQ (reference sequence). There are 13 residues in the CDR3. CDR3 sequence: CASSTGGGQPQHF. CDR3 DNA sequence: TGTGCCAGCAGCACAGGGGGAGGTCAGCCCCAGCATTTT. Variable domain in full (rest from reference TRBV7-9 and TRBJ1-5): DTGVSQNPRHKITKRGQNVTFRCDPISEHNRLYWYRQTLGQGPEFLTYFQNEAQLEKSRLLSDRFSAERPKGSFSTLEIQRTEQGDSAMYLCASSTGGGQPQHFGDGTRLSIL.

This clone has more than one count but fewer than ten. The CDR3 nucleotides read TGCAGCGTAGACCGACTAGCGGGGGGGCCGACAGATACGCAGTATTTT. It yields the protein CSVDRLAGGPTDTQYF. The gene calls are TRBV29-1 and TRBJ2-3; TRBD2 matches 14 bases. Germline V gene sequence: CDR1 SQVTM, CDR2 ANQGSEA. V lost 6 bases, J lost 3 bases, and 8 bases stayed unmatched. The CDR3 consists of 16 residues.

The chain joins TRBV6-5 to TRBJ1-6; no clear D gene. Between the trimmed V and J ends, which lost 3 bases and 7 bases, there was a span of 4 bases. Germline V gives CDR1 MNHEY, CDR2 SVGAGI. The CDR3 totals 12 residues. This CDR3 is CASSYGNSPLHF. CDR3 DNA: TGTGCCAGCAGTTATGGGAATTCACCCCTCCACTTT.

This clone appeared many times. The genes are TRBV5-1 and TRBJ2-3; a weak D match, TRBD1 (6 bases). The germline V and J ends were trimmed by 5 bases and 2 bases, with 15 bases remaining between them. Germline CDR1 SGHRS, CDR2 YFSETQ. The CDR3 is made up of 15 amino acids. The CDR3 sequence is CASRSGQISTDTQYF. The CDR3 DNA reads as TGCGCCAGCAGATCGGGACAAATCTCCACAGATACGCAGTATTTT.

The genes are TRBV6-5 and TRBJ2-7, with a tentative D call TRBD2 (5 bases). The V and J ends lost 6 bases and 6 bases respectively, with 21 bases between them. The germline V gene encodes CDR1 MNHEY and CDR2 SVGAGI. The CDR3 is 15 residues long. The CDR3 DNA reads as TGTGCCAGCAGCAAAAACGTGGCGGGCTCCCTCGAGCAGTACTTC. This translates into CASSKNVAGSLEQYF.

The chain employs TRBV18 and TRBJ2-2; D perhaps matches TRBD2 (6 bases). This CDR3 comprises 16 residues. CDR1 and CDR2 (germline): KGHSH, LQKENI. The V end was cut by 1 base, the J end by 4 bases, with 13 bases between. Written as DNA, the CDR3 is TGTGCCAGCTCACCACTGGAGGGGTCTAGCACCGGGGAGCTGTTTTTT. Amino acids: CASSPLEGSSTGELFF.